The TCR beta chain under discussion was sequenced for a study of blood T cell repertoires in COVID-19. Study-level information: T cells, B-cell-depleted T cells, or PBMCs provided the cDNA or gDNA that served as material.

The CDR3 covers 16 residues. The V gene's germline CDR1 is SGHVS and CDR2 FQNEAQ. Trimming shortened V by 1 base and J by 7 bases, and 16 bases separated the two germline ends. TCRdb's copy holds only in-frame clones and misses some; the assay was immunoSEQ multiplex PCR. This table has more than 110,000 clones, approximately 85% appearing once. This chain links TRBV7-8 with TRBJ1-4; D is perhaps TRBD1 (6 bases). This receptor was taken from a middle-aged man with acute or convalescent COVID-19. Material: peripheral blood. The CDR3 coding sequence is TGTGCCAGCAGCTTAGGGGCCGGGACATTTGCTGAAAAACTGTTTTTT. Amino acids: CASSLGAGTFAEKLFF.